This TCR beta chain is from a study of blood T cell repertoires in COVID-19. Study-level background: Sample material is recorded as cDNA or gDNA derived from T cells, B-cell-depleted T cells, or PBMCs.

The CDR3 has 15 residues. Germline V gene lookup returns CDR1 MNHEY and CDR2 SVGAGI. V lost 6 bases to trimming and J lost 1 base, with 14 bases between them. The assay was immunoSEQ multiplex PCR, and TCRdb's table has in-frame clones only and misses some. This sample yields approximately 200,000 clones, of which about 93% are seen a single time; 0.7% to 0.8% belongs to the top ten. The source of this sequence is a man aged 30-40 years with COVID-19, enrolled during active disease. V usage is TRBV6-5 and J usage is TRBJ2-3, with D perhaps matching TRBD1 (6 bases). The source material was peripheral blood. The CDR3 spells CASSRPGHRTDTQYF. The CDR3 coding sequence is TGTGCCAGCAGCCGGCCGGGACACCGCACAGATACGCAGTATTTT.